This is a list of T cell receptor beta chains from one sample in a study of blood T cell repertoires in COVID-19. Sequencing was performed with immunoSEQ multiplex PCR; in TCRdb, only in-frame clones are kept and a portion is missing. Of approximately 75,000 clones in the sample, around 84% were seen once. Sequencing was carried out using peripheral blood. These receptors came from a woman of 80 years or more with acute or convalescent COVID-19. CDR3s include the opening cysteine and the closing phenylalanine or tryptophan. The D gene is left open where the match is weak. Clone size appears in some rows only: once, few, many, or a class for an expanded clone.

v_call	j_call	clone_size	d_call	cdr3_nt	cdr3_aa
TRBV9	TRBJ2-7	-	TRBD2	TGTGCCAGCAGCGGGAGTTCGGGGGGTTGGGAGCAGTACTTC	CASSGSSGGWEQYF
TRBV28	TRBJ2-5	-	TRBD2	TGTGCCAGCAGTTTACCTGGACTAGCGGGAGCACAAGAGACCCAGTACTTC	CASSLPGLAGAQETQYF
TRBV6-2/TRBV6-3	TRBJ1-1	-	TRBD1	TGTGCCAGCAGTGACAGGGGGACCACTGAAGCTTTCTTT	CASSDRGTTEAFF
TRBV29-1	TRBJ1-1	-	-	TGCAGCGTTGTGACGGAGACAGGAACTGAAGCTTTCTTT	CSVVTETGTEAFF
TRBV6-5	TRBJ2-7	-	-	TGTGCCAGCAGGTCCCCCGCGATCGGCGAGCAGTACTTC	CASRSPAIGEQYF
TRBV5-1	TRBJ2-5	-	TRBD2	TGCGCCAGCAGCTTGGCCCAGGGACTAGCGGGGGGGAAACAAGAGACCCAGTACTTC	CASSLAQGLAGGKQETQYF
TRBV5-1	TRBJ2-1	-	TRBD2	TGCGCCAGCGGGCCCCTGGCGGGGGGGCCAATCTCTGAGCAGTTCTTC	CASGPLAGGPISEQFF
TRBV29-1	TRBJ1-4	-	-	TGCAGCGTTTCACCTACGGGGGAAAAACTGTTTTTT	CSVSPTGEKLFF
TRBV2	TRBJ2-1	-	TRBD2	TGTGCCAACCCGACTAGCGGGGGGCTCGCTGCCTACAATGAGCAGTTCTTC	CANPTSGGLAAYNEQFF
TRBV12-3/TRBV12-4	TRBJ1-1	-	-	TGTGCCAGCAGAAGGACAGTCCTAGGGGAAGCTTTCTTT	CASRRTVLGEAFF
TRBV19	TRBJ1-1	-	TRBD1	TGTGCCAGTAGGATTGGGACAGGGGAGGGCACTGAAGCTTTCTTT	CASRIGTGEGTEAFF
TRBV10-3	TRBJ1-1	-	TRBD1	TGTGCCATCTCCAGGGGGGATGAAGCTTTCTTT	CAISRGDEAFF
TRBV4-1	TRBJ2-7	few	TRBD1	TGCGCCAGCAGCCAAACCGAAGGAGGCAGGGGGTCGTACGAGCAGTACTTC	CASSQTEGGRGSYEQYF
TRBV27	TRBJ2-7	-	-	TGTGCCAGCAGTGTCGACAGCCTCTCCTACGAGCAGTACTTC	CASSVDSLSYEQYF
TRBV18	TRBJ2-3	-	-	TGTGCCAGCTCACCATCAGTGGATACGCAGTATTTT	CASSPSVDTQYF
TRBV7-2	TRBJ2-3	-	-	TGTGCCAGCAGCCTGACTAGAGGGAGCGATACGCAGTATTTT	CASSLTRGSDTQYF
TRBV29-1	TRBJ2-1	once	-	TGCAGCGCTGTGTATTCCCCGAAGAGTGAGCAGTTCTTC	CSAVYSPKSEQFF
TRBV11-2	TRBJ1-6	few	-	TGTGCCAGCAGCTTAGAGACAGGTGGTTCACCCCTCCACTTT	CASSLETGGSPLHF
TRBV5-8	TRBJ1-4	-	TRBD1	TGTGCCAGCAGCTGGGGACAGCCTAATGAAAAACTGTTTTTT	CASSWGQPNEKLFF
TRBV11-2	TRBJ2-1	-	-	TGTGCCAGCAGCAACGGTGGAGACAATGAGCAGTTCTTC	CASSNGGDNEQFF
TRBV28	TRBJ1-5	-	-	TGTGCCAGCAGTTTATTCTCAGGGCAGGTTAGGCAGCCCCAGCATTTT	CASSLFSGQVRQPQHF
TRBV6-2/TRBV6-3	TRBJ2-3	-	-	TGTGCCAGCAGTTACTCAAGCGGCACAGATACGCAGTATTTT	CASSYSSGTDTQYF
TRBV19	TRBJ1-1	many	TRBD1	TGTGCCAGTAGTATCGGACAGGGGAACACTGAAGCTTTCTTT	CASSIGQGNTEAFF
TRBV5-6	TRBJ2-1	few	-	TGTGCCAGCAGCCCAGGGGTTCTTAACAATGAGCAGTTCTTC	CASSPGVLNNEQFF
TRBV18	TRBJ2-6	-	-	TGTGCCAGCTCACCAACAGCAGTCTCTGGGGCCAACGTCCTGACTTTC	CASSPTAVSGANVLTF
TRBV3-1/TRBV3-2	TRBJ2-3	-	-	TGTGCCAGCAGCCAAAGGAGCGGACGCACAGATACGCAGTATTTT	CASSQRSGRTDTQYF
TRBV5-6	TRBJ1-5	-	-	TGTGCCAGCAGCATTGGGGGCCCTAATTACGGCAATCAGCCCCAGCATTTT	CASSIGGPNYGNQPQHF
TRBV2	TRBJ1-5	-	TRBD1	TGTGCCAGCAGTCAGACAGGGAATGACAATCAGCCCCAGCATTTT	CASSQTGNDNQPQHF
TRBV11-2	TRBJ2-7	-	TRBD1	TGTGCCAGCAGCCCCCCCGGGACAGGGGCCTACGAGCAGTACTTC	CASSPPGTGAYEQYF
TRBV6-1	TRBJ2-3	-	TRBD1	TGTGCCAGCAGTGAAGGGACAGGGGGCATGAATACGCAGTATTTT	CASSEGTGGMNTQYF
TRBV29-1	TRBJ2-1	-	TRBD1	TGCAGCGTTGAACAGGGGGCGAGCAATGAGCAGTTCTTC	CSVEQGASNEQFF
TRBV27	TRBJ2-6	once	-	TGTGCCAGCAGTTTATCGGCGCGGAGCTCTGGGGCCAACGTCCTGACTTTC	CASSLSARSSGANVLTF
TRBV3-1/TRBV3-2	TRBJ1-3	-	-	TGTGCCAGCAGCCAATTCTCTCTATCGGTGAGCTCTGGAAACACCATATATTTT	CASSQFSLSVSSGNTIYF
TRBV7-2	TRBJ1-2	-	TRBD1	TGTGCCAGCAGCGCGTCGACAGGGGCCGGCTATGGCTACACCTTC	CASSASTGAGYGYTF
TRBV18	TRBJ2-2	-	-	TGTGCCAGCTCATCCCGGACATTCCCTCCAAACACCGGGGAGCTGTTTTTT	CASSSRTFPPNTGELFF
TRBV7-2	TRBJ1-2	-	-	TGTGCCAGCAGCTTAGCCGGGGATTACTATGGCTACACCTTC	CASSLAGDYYGYTF
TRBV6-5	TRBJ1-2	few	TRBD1	TGTGCCAGCAGTTCCGCCGACAGGGCTTATGGCTACACCTTC	CASSSADRAYGYTF
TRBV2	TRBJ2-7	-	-	TGTGCCACCGCCGTCCAGGGGATCTCCTACGAGCAGTACTTC	CATAVQGISYEQYF
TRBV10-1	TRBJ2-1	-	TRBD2	TGCGCCAGCAGCGGGACTAGCGGGGGGGTTTATGAGCAGTTCTTC	CASSGTSGGVYEQFF
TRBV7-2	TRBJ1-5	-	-	TGTGCCAGCAGCGTACATACGGGGAATCAGCCCCAGCATTTT	CASSVHTGNQPQHF
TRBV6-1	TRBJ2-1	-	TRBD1	TGTGCCAGCAGTGACCAGGACAGGGTAGGGGACAATGAGCAGTTCTTC	CASSDQDRVGDNEQFF
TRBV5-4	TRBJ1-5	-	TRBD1	TGTGCCAGCAGCATCGGACAGGGCGGGCAGCCCCAGCATTTT	CASSIGQGGQPQHF
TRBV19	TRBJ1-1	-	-	TGTGCCAGTAGTATACCCGGTTTGGACACTGAAGCTTTCTTT	CASSIPGLDTEAFF
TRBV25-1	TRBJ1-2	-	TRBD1	TGTGCCAGCAGTGACTCCCAGGGGGCGAGCTATGGCTACACCTTC	CASSDSQGASYGYTF
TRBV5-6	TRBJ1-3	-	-	TGTGCCAGCAGCTTGGATCTGGGCTTCTCTGGAAACACCATATATTTT	CASSLDLGFSGNTIYF
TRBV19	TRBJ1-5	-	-	TGTGCCAGTAGTCCCCTTGAAACAGTGATCAATCAGCCCCAGCATTTT	CASSPLETVINQPQHF
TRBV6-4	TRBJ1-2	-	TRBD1	TGTGCCAGCAGTTCCGGACAGGGGAACTATGGCTACACCTTC	CASSSGQGNYGYTF
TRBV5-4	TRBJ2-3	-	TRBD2	TGTGCCAGCAGGTCCGGACTAGCGGGGGGGCAAGATACGCAGTATTTT	CASRSGLAGGQDTQYF
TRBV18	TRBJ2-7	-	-	TGTGCCAGCTCGTCAACTAACTACGAGCAGTACTTC	CASSSTNYEQYF
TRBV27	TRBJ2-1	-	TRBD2	TGTGCCAGCGGGAGGACTAGCGCGGTTTCCAATGAGCAGTTCTTC	CASGRTSAVSNEQFF
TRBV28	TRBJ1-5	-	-	TGTGCCAGCAGTACAAGCGGGGGAGCACAGCCCCAGCATTTT	CASSTSGGAQPQHF
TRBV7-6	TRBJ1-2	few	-	TGTGCCAGCAGCCCACTTAGCGCTAACTATGGCTACACCTTC	CASSPLSANYGYTF
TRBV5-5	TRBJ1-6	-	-	TGTGCCAGCAGCCACGGGGGAGCCAATTCACCCCTCCACTTT	CASSHGGANSPLHF